This T cell receptor beta chain was sequenced during a study of PD-L1 blockade in urothelial cancer. At the level of the study: Dosed intravenously at 1,200 mg every 3 weeks, atezolizumab was initiated by patients in the mid-2010s. Samples came from 3 weeks, at the second dose, and 6 weeks into treatment. Patients previously received 0 to 3 chemotherapy regimens.

Germline assignment: CDR1 SGHAT and CDR2 FQNNGV. The junction had 8 bases not matched to a gene; V was cut back by 3 bases and J by 2 bases. The CDR3 covers 17 residues. TCR analog templates of synthetic origin were spiked into each PCR. Sequencing used immunoSEQ multiplex PCR; TCRdb keeps in-frame clones, though not all of them. The table has about 45,000 clones, 82% seen once. Stated time point: peripheral blood 6 weeks after treatment start. The table lists this clone with a count of one. The chain carries TRBV11-2 and TRBJ2-5; 11 nucleotides align to TRBD2. The sequences come from PBMCs, collected around atezolizumab (anti-PD-L1) treatment. This receptor was obtained from a man aged 60-69 years with urothelial cancer. The CDR3 sequence: CASSLVGRTSGQETQYF. CDR3 DNA: TGTGCCAGCAGCTTGGTCGGCCGGACTAGCGGGCAAGAGACCCAGTACTTC.